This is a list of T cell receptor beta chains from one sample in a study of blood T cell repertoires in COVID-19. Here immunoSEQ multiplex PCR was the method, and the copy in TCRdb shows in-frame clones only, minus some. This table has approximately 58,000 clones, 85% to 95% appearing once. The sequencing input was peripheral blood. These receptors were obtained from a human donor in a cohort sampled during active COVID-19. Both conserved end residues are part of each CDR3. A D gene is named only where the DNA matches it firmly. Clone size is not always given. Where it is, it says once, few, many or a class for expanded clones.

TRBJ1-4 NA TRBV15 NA CATSRVPTVNNEKLFF TGTGCCACCAGCAGAGTACCGACAGTTAATAATGAAAAACTGTTTTTT
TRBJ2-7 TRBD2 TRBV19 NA CASSRGTSGSLKEQYF TGTGCCAGTAGTAGAGGGACTAGCGGGAGCCTTAAAGAGCAGTACTTC
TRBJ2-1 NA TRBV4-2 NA CASSQDSEDEQFF TGTGCCAGCAGCCAAGATTCTGAGGATGAGCAGTTCTTC
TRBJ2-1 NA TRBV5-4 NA CATSLPDNEQFF TGTGCCACTAGCCTCCCTGACAATGAGCAGTTCTTC
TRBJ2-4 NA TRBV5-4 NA CASSRQDRNIQYF TGTGCCAGCAGCCGGCAGGACAGAAACATTCAGTACTTC
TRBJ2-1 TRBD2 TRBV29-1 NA CSVEDQRGPLIGQFF TGCAGCGTTGAAGACCAGCGGGGACCTCTAATAGGGCAGTTCTTC
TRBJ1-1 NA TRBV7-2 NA CASSLVLEVGAAFF TGTGCCAGCAGCTTAGTGTTAGAGGTCGGAGCAGCTTTCTTT
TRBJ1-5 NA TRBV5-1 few CASSSGGRNQPQHF TGCGCCAGCAGCTCCGGGGGGCGGAATCAGCCCCAGCATTTT
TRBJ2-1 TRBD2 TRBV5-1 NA CASSPGPGGRALPRSYNEQFF TGCGCCAGCAGCCCGGGGCCGGGTGGGAGGGCCCTTCCTCGCTCCTACAATGAGCAGTTCTTC
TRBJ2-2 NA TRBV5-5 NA CASSPTGGLNTGELFF TGTGCCAGCAGCCCCACCGGGGGACTGAACACCGGGGAGCTGTTTTTT
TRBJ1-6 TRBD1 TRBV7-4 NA CASNLNRGQGCSPLHF TGTGCCAGCAACTTAAATAGGGGACAGGGGTGTTCACCCCTCCACTTT
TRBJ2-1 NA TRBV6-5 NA CASRSSQVNNEQFF TGTGCCAGCAGATCCTCACAGGTTAACAATGAGCAGTTCTTC
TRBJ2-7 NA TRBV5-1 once CASSKTGTGEQYF TGCGCCAGCAGCAAAACCGGGACTGGGGAGCAGTACTTC
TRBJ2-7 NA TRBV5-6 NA CASSLTSSSYEQYF TGTGCCAGCAGCTTGACTAGCTCCTCCTACGAGCAGTACTTC
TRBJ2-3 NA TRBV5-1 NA CASSPKSTTDTQYF TGCGCCAGCAGCCCCAAATCAACTACAGATACGCAGTATTTT
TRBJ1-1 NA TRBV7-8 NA CASSPILSGAFF TGTGCCAGCAGCCCTATTCTAAGCGGTGCTTTCTTT
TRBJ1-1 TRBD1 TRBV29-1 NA CSADLTGFRRQGALSTEAFF TGCAGCGCCGACCTAACTGGGTTCCGGAGACAGGGTGCATTGAGCACTGAAGCTTTCTTT
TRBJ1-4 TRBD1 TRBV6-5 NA CASRTGDAGGKLFF TGTGCCAGCAGGACAGGGGACGCCGGCGGAAAACTGTTTTTT
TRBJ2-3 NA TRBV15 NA CATSRNGGDTDTQYF TGTGCCACCAGCAGGAACGGCGGGGACACAGATACGCAGTATTTT
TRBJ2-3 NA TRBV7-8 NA CASSYLDTDTQYF TGTGCCAGCAGCTACCTGGACACGGATACGCAGTATTTT
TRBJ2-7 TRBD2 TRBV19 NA CASRGLAGVGYEQYF TGTGCCAGTAGAGGACTAGCGGGAGTCGGTTACGAGCAGTACTTC
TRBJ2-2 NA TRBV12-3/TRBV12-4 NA CASSTQGHGELFF TGTGCCAGCAGTACCCAGGGGCACGGGGAGCTGTTTTTT
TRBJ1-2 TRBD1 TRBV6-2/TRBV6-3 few CASSHDRDYYGYTF TGTGCCAGCAGCCACGACAGGGACTACTATGGCTACACCTTC
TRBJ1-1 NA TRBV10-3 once CAISGENTEAFF TGTGCCATCAGTGGAGAGAACACTGAAGCTTTCTTT
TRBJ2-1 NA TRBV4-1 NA CASRSDNEQFF TGCGCCAGCCGCTCGGACAATGAGCAGTTCTTC
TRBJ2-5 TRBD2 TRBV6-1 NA CASSEGLAGAQETQYF TGTGCCAGCAGTGAAGGGCTAGCGGGAGCTCAAGAGACCCAGTACTTC
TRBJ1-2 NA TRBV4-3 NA CASSYFKGNDYGYTF TGCGCCAGCAGCTATTTCAAGGGGAACGACTATGGCTACACCTTC
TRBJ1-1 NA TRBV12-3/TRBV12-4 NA CAQHRTVDPEAFF TGTGCCCAGCACCGGACAGTGGACCCTGAAGCTTTCTTT
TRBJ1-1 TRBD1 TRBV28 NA CASSSGGWNTEAFF TGTGCCAGCAGTTCAGGGGGTTGGAACACTGAAGCTTTCTTT
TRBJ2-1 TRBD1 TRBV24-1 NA CATSPGQGSEQFF TGTGCCACCAGTCCTGGACAGGGCAGTGAGCAGTTCTTC
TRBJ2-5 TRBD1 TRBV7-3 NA CASSLAGQGNTETQYF TGTGCCAGCAGCTTAGCTGGACAGGGTAATACGGAGACCCAGTACTTC
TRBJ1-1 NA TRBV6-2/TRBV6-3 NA CASSLGRLAEAFF TGTGCCAGCAGTCTCGGGAGACTGGCTGAAGCTTTCTTT
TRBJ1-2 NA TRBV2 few CASTGQTNYGYTF TGTGCCAGCACTGGGCAGACGAACTATGGCTACACCTTC
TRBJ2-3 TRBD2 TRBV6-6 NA CASSFFGGGADTQYF TGTGCCAGCAGTTTCTTTGGGGGGGGAGCAGATACGCAGTATTTT
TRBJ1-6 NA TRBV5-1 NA CASSLGLGSPLHF TGCGCCAGCAGCTTGGGACTTGGTTCACCCCTCCACTTT
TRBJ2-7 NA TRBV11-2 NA CASSLGQLYYEQYF TGTGCCAGCAGCTTAGGACAGCTTTACTACGAGCAGTACTTC
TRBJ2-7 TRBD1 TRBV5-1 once CASSLAGQGAYEQYF TGCGCCAGCAGCTTGGCCGGACAGGGGGCCTACGAGCAGTACTTC
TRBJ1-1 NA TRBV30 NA CAWSVGGVNTEAFF TGTGCCTGGAGTGTGGGGGGGGTGAACACTGAAGCTTTCTTT
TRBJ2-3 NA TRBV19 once CASSISQGVGTDTQYF TGTGCCAGTAGTATTAGTCAGGGTGTGGGCACAGATACGCAGTATTTT
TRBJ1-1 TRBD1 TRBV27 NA CASSFGTGSLQNTEAFF TGTGCCAGCAGTTTCGGGACAGGGTCCCTTCAGAACACTGAAGCTTTCTTT
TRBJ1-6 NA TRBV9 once CASSTQDNYNSPLHF TGTGCCAGCAGCACACAGGATAACTATAATTCACCCCTCCACTTT